Given below is one T cell receptor (beta chain) in context. The data are from a study of OX40 agonist ivuxolimab in advanced cancers. Study overall: An anti-OX40 (CD134) antibody with agonistic activity, ivuxolimab, was administered to patients. Those enrolled were roughly 80% male, with a mean age of about 66 years and ages from about 20 to 90. Three patients had partial responses: one hepatocellular carcinoma, two cutaneous melanoma.

Method: immunoSEQ multiplex PCR; TCRdb's copy keeps in-frame clones and lacks some. The sample consists of some 98,000 clones, about nine tenths of them appearing once. People who had autoimmune disease history or systemic immunosuppression were excluded. V dropped 0 bases and J dropped 2; count of bases not matched to a gene: 7. CDR1 is LGHNA, CDR2 YNFKEQ, per germline. The CDR3 runs 17 residues. The chain couples TRBV4-2 to TRBJ1-2; 9 bases align to TRBD1. The receptor was isolated from an adult with an advanced solid tumor such as melanoma, head and neck, liver or kidney cancer. The sequences come from CD4+ or CD8+ T cells sorted from blood, collected in a trial of the OX40 agonist ivuxolimab. The CDR3 here is CASSQEPGDRENYGYTF. The CDR3 DNA reads as TGTGCCAGCAGCCAAGAACCCGGGGACAGGGAGAACTATGGCTACACCTTC.